This T cell receptor beta chain derives from a study of blood T cell repertoires in COVID-19. About the study: The analysed material was cDNA or gDNA that came from T cells, B-cell-depleted T cells, or PBMCs.

Cohort assignment relied on participant-reported clinical history. In the study's own analysis: Amplified reference gene primers provided the basis for estimating nucleated cell counts. Profiled with immunoSEQ multiplex PCR; TCRdb holds only in-frame clones, not every one. D and trimming come from the DNA, and the V and J calls and clone size come from that table. The repertoire consists of under 200,000 clones, with about 82% occurring once and the leading ten covering around 5%. The V end lost 4 bases, the J end lost 0 bases, and 10 bases lay between the germline ends. The CDR3 covers 15 residues. Germline V CDR1 and CDR2: SGHDN, FVKESK.

The source material was PBMCs or T cells enriched from blood (not recorded which). The clonotype comes from a man aged 35 to 55 with acute COVID-19. J is TRBJ1-3 and V is TRBV14; D is unclear. CDR3 loop: CASSRFDISGNTIYF. Here the CDR3 DNA reads TGTGCCAGCAGCCGATTCGACATCTCTGGAAACACCATATATTTT.